The 17 T cell receptor beta chains listed next were all sequenced from one sample in a study of OX40 agonist ivuxolimab in advanced cancers. Clones were sequenced by immunoSEQ multiplex PCR, and TCRdb holds only the in-frame ones, with some missing. Found here are roughly 58,000 clones, 85% of them singletons; the top ten hold over 2.5%. The material was CD4+ or CD8+ T cells sorted from blood, obtained in a trial of the OX40 agonist ivuxolimab. Every receptor here comes from an adult with an advanced solid tumor such as melanoma, head and neck, liver or kidney cancer.

The chain carries TRBV7-9 and TRBJ2-7; possible D gene TRBD2, 5 bases. Germline V gene data show CDR1 as SEHNR and CDR2 as FQNEAQ (reference sequence). With 5 bases removed from V and 4 bases from J, the gap between germline ends came to 15 bases. The CDR3 covers 14 residues. CDR3 nucleotides: TGTGCCAGCAGCCTCGGGTGGGAGAGTTACGAGCAGTACTTC. Translated, it gives CASSLGWESYEQYF. The whole variable domain, filled in from reference TRBV7-9 and TRBJ2-7, reads DTGVSQNPRHKITKRGQNVTFRCDPISEHNRLYWYRQTLGQGPEFLTYFQNEAQLEKSRLLSDRFSAERPKGSFSTLEIQRTEQGDSAMYLCASSLGWESYEQYFGPGTRLTVT.

On this clone: Here the CDR3 omits its conserved ending phenylalanine or tryptophan, so a read error is the likely source. CDR3 nucleotide sequence: TGTGCCAGCAGCGTCAATCTGGGGATGGGTGGCTACACCCTC. It encodes CASSVNLGMGGYTL. The genes are TRBV9 and TRBJ1-2; no definite D call. Germline-derived CDR1 and CDR2 are SGDLS and YYNGEE. Trimming took off 2 bases at V and 7 bases at J, with 15 bases between the two ends. This CDR3 spans 14 amino acids.

A few counts support this clone. This sequence joins TRBV9 and TRBJ1-2, with 10 bases matching TRBD1. This CDR3 has 15 residues. CDR1 and CDR2 from the germline V gene are SGDLS and YYNGEE. V was clipped by 7 bases and J by 5 bases; unmatched bases: 11. In DNA, the CDR3 is TGTGCCAGCTCCCAAACCGGGACAGGGGTGTATGGCTACACCTTC. As protein: CASSQTGTGVYGYTF.

Comment on this clone: Within the sample, other DNA sequences also encode this same CDR3. The chain combines TRBV27 with TRBJ1-2; 8 positions agree with TRBD1. This CDR3 contains 13 residues. Germline V lookup: CDR1 MNHEY, CDR2 SMNVEV (reference sequence). Trimming removed 5 bases from V and 4 bases from J; junction bases left unmatched: 3. The CDR3 region is CASSRTGSYGYTF. CDR3 DNA: TGTGCCAGCAGTCGGACAGGGTCCTATGGCTACACCTTC.

This chain joins TRBV7-2 and TRBJ2-3, with D perhaps matching TRBD1 (6 bases). Trimming shortened V by 5 bases and J by 5 bases, and 14 bases separated the two germline ends. The CDR3 is made up of 14 amino acids. Germline V CDR1 and CDR2: SGHTA, FQGNSA. The CDR3: CASSPWAGVDTQYF. CDR3 sequence (DNA): TGTGCCAGCAGCCCTTGGGCAGGGGTAGATACGCAGTATTTT.

V gene TRBV4-1 combines with J gene TRBJ2-1; D might be TRBD2 (5 bases). The V end lost 2 bases, the J end lost 13 bases, and 21 bases lay between the germline ends. This CDR3 contains 15 residues. Germline CDR1 reads MGHRA; CDR2 reads YSYEKL. CDR3 loop: CASSQTLTLLSVQFF. CDR3 bases: TGCGCCAGCAGCCAAACCCTCACCCTTCTTAGCGTCCAGTTCTTC.

CDR3 DNA sequence: TGTGCCACCAGTTTGCAGGTAGACTCACCCCTCCACTTT. Encoded protein: CATSLQVDSPLHF. The rearrangement links TRBV15 to TRBJ1-6; no definite D call. The V end was cut by 6 bases, the J end by 10 bases, with 13 bases between. Germline CDR1 LNHNV, CDR2 YYDKDF (reference sequence). This CDR3 spans 13 amino acids. Supplemented by reference TRBV15 and TRBJ1-6, the full variable domain reads DAMVIQNPRYQVTQFGKPVTLSCSQTLNHNVMYWYQQKSSQAPKLLFHYYDKDFNNEADTPDNFQSRRPNTSFCFLDIRSPGLGDTAMYLCATSLQVDSPLHFGNGTRLTVT.

The V call is TRBV7-2, the J call TRBJ1-5, with D unresolved. The CDR3 is made up of 12 amino acids. The V end was cut by 5 bases, the J end by 3 bases, with 5 bases between. CDR1 is SGHTA and CDR2 is FQGNSA in the germline V gene. CDR3 nucleotide sequence: TGTGCCAGCAGCCCTGACAATCAGCCCCAGCATTTT. This codes for CASSPDNQPQHF.

V is TRBV21-1 and J is TRBJ1-2. TRBV21-1 is assigned pseudogene status. The CDR3 is 18 residues long. The CDR3 sequence is CASSSSVGRRSRGLGYTF. CDR3 sequence (DNA): TGTGCCAGCAGCTCCTCCGTGGGGCGCAGGTCGCGAGGGCTTGGCTACACCTTC.

The rearrangement uses TRBV6-1 and TRBJ1-6, with D perhaps matching TRBD1 (5 bases). This CDR3 has 14 amino acids. Germline V gene sequence: CDR1 MNHNS, CDR2 SASEGT. V was shortened by 8 bases and J by 9 bases, with 17 bases between the two germline ends. In DNA form, the CDR3 reads TGTGCCAGCGGACAAGGGGATGAGGGTTCACCCCTCCACTTT. It encodes CASGQGDEGSPLHF.

This clone was detected only a few times. The gene calls are TRBV6-5 and TRBJ1-5, with D possibly matching TRBD1 (6 bases). V lost 0 bases, J lost 7 bases, and 13 bases lay in between. The V gene's germline CDR1 is MNHEY and CDR2 SVGAGI. The CDR3 loop spans 15 amino acids. CDR3 residues: CASSYSNRAIQPQHF. The CDR3 DNA reads TGTGCCAGCAGTTACTCGAACAGGGCAATCCAGCCCCAGCATTTT.

The chain is built from TRBV5-4 and TRBJ1-1; D gene ambiguous. Trimming took off 0 bases at V and 1 base at J, with 4 bases between the two ends. There are 13 residues in the CDR3. Per the germline V gene, CDR1 is SGHNT and CDR2 is YYREEE (reference sequence). The CDR3 region has the DNA TGTGCCAGCAGCTTGGACAAGAACACTGAAGCTTTCTTT. Its translation: CASSLDKNTEAFF.

On this clone: A read error may produce the germline difference seen at one junction end. This chain joins TRBV11-3 and TRBJ2-7; 12 positions agree with TRBD1. The CDR3 has 15 amino acids. Germline CDR1 and CDR2: SGHNT and YENEEA. CDR3 DNA sequence: TGTGCCAGCAGCTTATCGGGACAGGGGGCCTACGGGCAGTACTTC. This translates into CASSLSGQGAYGQYF.

This chain connects TRBV7-9 to TRBJ1-1; the D is unclear. V lost 8 bases and J 0 bases, leaving 7 bases between the germline ends. Germline-derived CDR1 and CDR2 are SEHNR and FQNEAQ (reference sequence). The CDR3 sequence is 12 residues long. CDR3 DNA: TGTGCCAGCTTTCGAATGAACACTGAAGCTTTCTTT. Amino acids: CASFRMNTEAFF.

This chain joins TRBV6-1 and TRBJ2-1, with D possibly TRBD2 on 6 matching bases. Germline CDR1 and CDR2: MNHNS and SASEGT. The CDR3 totals 15 residues. V was shortened by 7 bases and J by 3 bases, with 16 bases between the two germline ends. The CDR3 nucleotides are TGTGCCAGCAACCCGTCCGGGCGGGGCTACAATGAGCAGTTCTTC. It specifies CASNPSGRGYNEQFF.

This clone was recorded a few times. The J gene is TRBJ1-3, the V gene TRBV7-2, with TRBD1 matching 8 bases. V dropped 3 bases and J dropped 6; count of bases not matched to a gene: 4. This CDR3 has 14 residues. Germline CDR1 is SGHTA and CDR2 is FQGNSA. The CDR3 bases are TGTGCCAGCAGCTTCCGACAGGGGCCAAACACCATATATTTT. Protein: CASSFRQGPNTIYF.

The rearrangement joins TRBV5-1 to TRBJ1-2, with 9 bases that match TRBD1. CDR3 size: 15 residues. The V gene end was trimmed by 3 bases and the J gene end by 6 bases; junction bases not matched to a gene: 9. The V gene's germline CDR1 is SGHRS and CDR2 YFSETQ. CDR3 sequence: CASSWGDRVENGYTF. The CDR3 coding sequence is TGCGCCAGCAGCTGGGGGGACAGGGTTGAGAATGGCTACACCTTC.